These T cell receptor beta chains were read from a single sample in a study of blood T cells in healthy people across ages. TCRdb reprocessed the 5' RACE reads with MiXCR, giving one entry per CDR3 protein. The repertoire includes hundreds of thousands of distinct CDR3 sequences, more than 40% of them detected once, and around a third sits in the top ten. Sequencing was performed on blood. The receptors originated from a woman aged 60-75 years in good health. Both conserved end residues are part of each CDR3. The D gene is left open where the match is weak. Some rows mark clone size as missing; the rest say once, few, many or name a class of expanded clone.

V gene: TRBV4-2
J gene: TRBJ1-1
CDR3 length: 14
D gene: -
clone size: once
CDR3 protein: CASSQAKFNTEAFF
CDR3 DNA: TGTGCCAGCAGCCAAGCAAAGTTTAACACTGAAGCTTTCTTT

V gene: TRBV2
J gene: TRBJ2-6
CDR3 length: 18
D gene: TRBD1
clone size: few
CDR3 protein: CASSQQGGALAGANVLTF
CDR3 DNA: TGTGCCAGCAGCCAACAGGGGGGAGCCCTCGCTGGGGCCAACGTCCTGACTTTC

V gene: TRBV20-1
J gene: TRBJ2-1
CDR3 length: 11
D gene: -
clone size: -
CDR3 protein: CSASGGDEQFF
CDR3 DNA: TGCAGTGCTAGTGGTGGGGATGAGCAGTTCTTC

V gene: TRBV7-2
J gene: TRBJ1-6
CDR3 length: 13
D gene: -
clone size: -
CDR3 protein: CASSLSGGSPLHF
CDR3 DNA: TGTGCCAGCAGCTTATCGGGGGGTTCACCCCTCCACTTT

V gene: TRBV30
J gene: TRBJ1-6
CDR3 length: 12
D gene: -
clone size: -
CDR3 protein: CAWRNSAGPLHF
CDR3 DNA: TGTGCCTGGAGAAACAGTGCGGGACCCCTCCACTTT

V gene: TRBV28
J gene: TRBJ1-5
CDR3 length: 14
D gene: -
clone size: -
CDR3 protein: CASPGARSSQPQHF
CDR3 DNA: TGTGCCAGCCCGGGGGCGCGTAGCAGTCAGCCCCAGCATTTT

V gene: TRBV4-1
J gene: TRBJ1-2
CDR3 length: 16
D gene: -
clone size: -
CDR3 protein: CASSQGQLISKSGYTF
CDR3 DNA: TGCGCCAGCAGCCAAGGGCAGTTAATAAGTAAAAGTGGCTACACCTTC

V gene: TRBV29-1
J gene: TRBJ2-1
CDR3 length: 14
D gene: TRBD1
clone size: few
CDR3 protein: CSARRTTGSNEQFF
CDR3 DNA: TGCAGCGCCCGCCGAACGACAGGGTCCAATGAGCAGTTCTTC

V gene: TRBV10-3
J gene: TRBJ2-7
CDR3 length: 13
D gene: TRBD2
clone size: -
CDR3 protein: CATGLAGSYEQYF
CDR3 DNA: TGTGCCACCGGACTAGCGGGCTCCTACGAGCAGTACTTC

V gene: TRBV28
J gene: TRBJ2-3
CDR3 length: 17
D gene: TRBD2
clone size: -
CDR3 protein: CASSFPSGATSTDTQYF
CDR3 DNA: TGTGCCAGCAGTTTTCCTAGCGGGGCAACTAGCACAGATACGCAGTATTTT

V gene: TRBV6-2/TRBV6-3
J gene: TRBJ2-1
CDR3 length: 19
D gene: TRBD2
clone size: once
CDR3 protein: CASRNDGTSGRWSYNEQFF
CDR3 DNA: TGTGCCAGCAGAAACGACGGGACTAGCGGGAGGTGGTCCTACAATGAGCAGTTCTTC

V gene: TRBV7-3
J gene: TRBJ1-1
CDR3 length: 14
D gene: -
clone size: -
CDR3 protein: CASSLNGGNTEAFF
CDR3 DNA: TGTGCCAGCAGCTTAAACGGGGGGAACACTGAAGCTTTCTTT

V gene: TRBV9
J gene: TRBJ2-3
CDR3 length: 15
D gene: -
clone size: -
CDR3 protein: CASSLNPGSPDTQYF
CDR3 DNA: TGTGCCAGCAGCTTAAACCCGGGCAGCCCGGATACGCAGTATTTT

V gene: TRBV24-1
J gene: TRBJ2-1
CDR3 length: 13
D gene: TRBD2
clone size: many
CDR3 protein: CATSRPSGGEQFF
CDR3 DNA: TGTGCCACCAGTAGGCCTAGCGGCGGTGAGCAGTTCTTC

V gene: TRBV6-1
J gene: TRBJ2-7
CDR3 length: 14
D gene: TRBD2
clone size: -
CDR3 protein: CASSEAGGSYEQYF
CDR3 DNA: TGTGCCAGCAGTGAGGCGGGGGGCAGCTACGAGCAGTACTTC

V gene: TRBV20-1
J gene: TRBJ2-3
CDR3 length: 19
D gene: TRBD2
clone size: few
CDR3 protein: CSARDWREIGKTSTDTQYF
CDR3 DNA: TGCAGTGCTAGAGATTGGCGGGAGATCGGGAAGACTAGCACAGATACGCAGTATTTT

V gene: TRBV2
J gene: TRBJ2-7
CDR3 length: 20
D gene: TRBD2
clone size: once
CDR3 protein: CASSEGSGLAGARGLNEQYF
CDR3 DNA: TGTGCCAGCAGTGAAGGAAGTGGACTAGCGGGAGCTCGAGGCCTCAATGAGCAGTACTTC

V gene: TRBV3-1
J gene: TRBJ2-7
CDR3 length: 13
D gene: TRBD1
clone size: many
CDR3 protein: CASSRDRPGEQYF
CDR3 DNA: TGTGCCAGCAGCCGGGACAGGCCCGGCGAGCAGTACTTC

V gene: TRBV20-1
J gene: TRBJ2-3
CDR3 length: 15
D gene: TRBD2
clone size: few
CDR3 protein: CSAQSGGGGTDTQYF
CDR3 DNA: TGCAGTGCGCAGAGCGGGGGCGGCGGCACAGATACGCAGTATTTT

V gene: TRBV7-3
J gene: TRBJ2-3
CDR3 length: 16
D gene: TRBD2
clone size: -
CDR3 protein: CASSPRAGGRGDAQYF
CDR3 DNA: TGTGCCAGCAGCCCGCGAGCGGGAGGGCGGGGAGATGCGCAGTATTTT

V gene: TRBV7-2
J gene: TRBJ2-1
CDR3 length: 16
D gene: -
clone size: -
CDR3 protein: CASSSPDWYSYNEQFF
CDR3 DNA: TGTGCCAGCAGCTCCCCCGACTGGTACTCCTACAATGAGCAGTTCTTC

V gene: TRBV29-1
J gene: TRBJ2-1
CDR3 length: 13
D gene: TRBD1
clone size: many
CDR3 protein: CSVERDRGNEQFF
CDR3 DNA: TGCAGCGTGGAAAGGGACAGGGGGAATGAGCAGTTCTTC

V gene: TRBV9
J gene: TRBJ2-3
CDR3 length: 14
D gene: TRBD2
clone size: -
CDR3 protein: CASSVGGGSDTQYF
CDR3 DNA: TGTGCCAGCAGCGTAGGAGGCGGGAGTGATACGCAGTATTTT

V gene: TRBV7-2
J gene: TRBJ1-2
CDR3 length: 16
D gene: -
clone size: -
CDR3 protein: CASSLASGGGNYGYTF
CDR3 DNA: TGTGCCAGCAGCTTAGCGTCCGGGGGAGGGAACTATGGCTACACCTTC

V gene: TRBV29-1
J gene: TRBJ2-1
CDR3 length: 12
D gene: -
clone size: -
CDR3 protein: CSVEGLRTEQFF
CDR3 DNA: TGCAGCGTTGAGGGGTTAAGGACGGAGCAGTTCTTC

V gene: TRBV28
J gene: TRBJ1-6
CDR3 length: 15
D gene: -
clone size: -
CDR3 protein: CATRRGSSYNSPLHF
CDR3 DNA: TGTGCCACCCGACGGGGAAGCTCCTATAATTCACCCCTCCACTTT

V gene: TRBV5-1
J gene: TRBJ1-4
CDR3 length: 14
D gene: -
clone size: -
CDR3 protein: CASSTWGRNEKLFF
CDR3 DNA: TGCGCCAGCAGCACCTGGGGAAGAAATGAAAAACTGTTTTTT

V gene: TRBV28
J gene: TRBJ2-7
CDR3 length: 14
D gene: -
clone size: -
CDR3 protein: CASSPHQGAGEQYF
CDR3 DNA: TGTGCCAGCAGTCCCCACCAGGGCGCCGGCGAGCAGTACTTC

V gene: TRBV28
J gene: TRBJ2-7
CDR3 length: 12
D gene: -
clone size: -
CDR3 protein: CASSLEAYEQYF
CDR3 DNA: TGTGCCAGCAGTCTAGAAGCCTACGAGCAGTACTTC

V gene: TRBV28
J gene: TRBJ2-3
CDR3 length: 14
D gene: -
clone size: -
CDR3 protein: CASNPTGKKDTQYF
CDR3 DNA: TGTGCCAGCAACCCGACGGGGAAGAAAGATACGCAGTATTTT

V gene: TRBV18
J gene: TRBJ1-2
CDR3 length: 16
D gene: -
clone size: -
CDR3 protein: CASSLLPDSQAYGYTF
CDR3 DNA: TGTGCCAGCTCACTTTTGCCGGACAGTCAGGCGTATGGCTACACCTTC

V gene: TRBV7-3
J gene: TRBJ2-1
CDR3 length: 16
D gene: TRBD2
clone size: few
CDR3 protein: CASSLSLSGRDNEQFF
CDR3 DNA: TGTGCCAGCAGCTTAAGCCTAAGCGGGAGAGACAATGAGCAGTTCTTC

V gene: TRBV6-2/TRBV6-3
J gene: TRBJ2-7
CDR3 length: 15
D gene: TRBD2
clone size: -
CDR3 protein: CASSYRTSGSAEQYF
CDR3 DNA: TGTGCCAGCAGTTACCGGACTAGCGGGAGTGCTGAGCAGTACTTC

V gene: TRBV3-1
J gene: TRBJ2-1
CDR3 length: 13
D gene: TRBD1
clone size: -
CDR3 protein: CASSPTGGNEQFF
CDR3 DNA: TGTGCCAGCAGCCCCACAGGGGGCAATGAGCAGTTCTTC

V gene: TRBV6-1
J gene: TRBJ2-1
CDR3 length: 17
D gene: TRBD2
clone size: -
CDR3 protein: CASKRRSGGGGHNEQFF
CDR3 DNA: TGTGCCAGCAAGAGGAGGAGCGGGGGAGGGGGACACAATGAGCAGTTCTTC

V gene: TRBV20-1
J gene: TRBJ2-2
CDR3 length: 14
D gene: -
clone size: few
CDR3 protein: CSANDKPNTGELFF
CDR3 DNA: TGCAGTGCGAACGACAAGCCGAACACCGGGGAGCTGTTTTTT

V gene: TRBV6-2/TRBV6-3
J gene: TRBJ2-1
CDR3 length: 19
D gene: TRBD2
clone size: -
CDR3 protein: CASSYVAGLSLSSYNEQFF
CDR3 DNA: TGTGCCAGCAGTTACGTAGCGGGATTGTCCCTTTCCTCCTACAATGAGCAGTTCTTC

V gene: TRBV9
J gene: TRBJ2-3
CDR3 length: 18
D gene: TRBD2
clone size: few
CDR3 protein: CASSPRDRLAGRTDTQYF
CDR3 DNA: TGTGCCAGCAGCCCTAGAGACCGACTAGCGGGAAGGACAGATACGCAGTATTTT

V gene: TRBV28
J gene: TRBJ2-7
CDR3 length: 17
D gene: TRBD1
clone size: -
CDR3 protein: CASSDPIGQVRPSEQYF
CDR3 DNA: TGTGCCAGCAGTGACCCCATCGGACAGGTCCGCCCCTCCGAGCAGTACTTC

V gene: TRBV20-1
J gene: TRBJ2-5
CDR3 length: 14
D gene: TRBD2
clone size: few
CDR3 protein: CSARTSGSQETQYF
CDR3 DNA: TGCAGTGCGAGGACTAGCGGGTCTCAAGAGACCCAGTACTTC

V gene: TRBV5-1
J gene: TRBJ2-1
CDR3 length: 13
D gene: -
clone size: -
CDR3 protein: CASSLYASREQFF
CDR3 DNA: TGCGCCAGCAGCTTGTATGCCTCACGGGAGCAGTTCTTC

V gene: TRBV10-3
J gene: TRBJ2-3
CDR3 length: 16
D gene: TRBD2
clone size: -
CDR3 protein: CAAPFPQRGSTDTQYF
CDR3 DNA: TGTGCCGCTCCGTTTCCCCAGCGGGGTAGCACAGATACGCAGTATTTT

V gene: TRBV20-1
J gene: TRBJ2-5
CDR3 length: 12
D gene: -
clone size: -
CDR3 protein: CSAKEAQNTQYF
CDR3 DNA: TGCAGTGCTAAAGAGGCCCAGAATACCCAGTACTTC

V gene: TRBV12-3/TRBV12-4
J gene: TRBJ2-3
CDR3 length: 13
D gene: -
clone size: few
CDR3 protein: CASRSVGLDTQYF
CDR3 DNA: TGTGCCAGCAGGTCCGTGGGTTTAGATACGCAGTATTTT

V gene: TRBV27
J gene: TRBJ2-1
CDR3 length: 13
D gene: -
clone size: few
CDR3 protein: CASSWKDYNEQFF
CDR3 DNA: TGTGCCAGCAGTTGGAAGGACTACAATGAGCAGTTCTTC

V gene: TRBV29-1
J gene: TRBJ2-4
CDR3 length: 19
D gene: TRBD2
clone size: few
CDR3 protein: CSVRTAAGLAGALGNIQYF
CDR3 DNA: TGCAGCGTCCGAACCGCTGCTGGACTAGCGGGAGCGTTGGGGAACATTCAGTACTTC

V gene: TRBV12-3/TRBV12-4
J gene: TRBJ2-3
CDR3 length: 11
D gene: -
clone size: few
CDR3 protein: CASSFPDTQYF
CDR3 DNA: TGTGCCAGCAGTTTCCCAGATACGCAGTATTTT

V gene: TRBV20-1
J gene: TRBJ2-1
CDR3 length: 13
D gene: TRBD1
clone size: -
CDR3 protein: CSASGTGGVEQFF
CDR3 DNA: TGCAGTGCTAGTGGGACAGGGGGCGTTGAGCAGTTCTTC

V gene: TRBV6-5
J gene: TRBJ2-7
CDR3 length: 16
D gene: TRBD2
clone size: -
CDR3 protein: CASRPRASGSSYEQYF
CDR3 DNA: TGTGCCAGCAGGCCCCGAGCTAGCGGGAGCTCCTACGAGCAGTACTTC

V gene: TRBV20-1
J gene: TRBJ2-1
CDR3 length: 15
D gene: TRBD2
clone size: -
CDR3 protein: CSAEGLAGGYNEQFF
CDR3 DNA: TGCAGTGCTGAGGGACTAGCGGGGGGATACAATGAGCAGTTCTTC

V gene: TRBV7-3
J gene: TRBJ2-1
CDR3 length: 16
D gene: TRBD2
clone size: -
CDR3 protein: CASTPTGTSGFDEQFF
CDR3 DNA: TGTGCCAGCACTCCAACCGGGACTAGCGGATTCGATGAGCAGTTCTTC

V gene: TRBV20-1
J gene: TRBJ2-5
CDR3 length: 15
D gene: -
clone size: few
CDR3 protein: CSATPRGGSQETQYF
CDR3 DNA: TGCAGTGCTACCCCAAGGGGGGGTAGCCAAGAGACCCAGTACTTC

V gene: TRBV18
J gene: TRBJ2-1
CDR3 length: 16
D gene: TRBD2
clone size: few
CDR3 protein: CASSPYGAGVGGEQFF
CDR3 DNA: TGTGCCAGCTCACCGTACGGCGCGGGAGTTGGTGGTGAGCAGTTCTTC

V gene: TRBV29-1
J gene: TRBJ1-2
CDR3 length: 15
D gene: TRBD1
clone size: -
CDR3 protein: CSVWDREREDGGYTF
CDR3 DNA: TGCAGCGTTTGGGACAGGGAGAGAGAGGATGGGGGCTACACCTTC

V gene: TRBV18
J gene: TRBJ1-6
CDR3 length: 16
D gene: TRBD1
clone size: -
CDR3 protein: CASSPNLDRGNSPLHF
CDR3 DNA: TGTGCCAGCTCACCAAACCTCGACAGGGGAAATTCACCCCTCCACTTT